The present T cell receptor (beta chain) was sequenced within a study of T cell responses to AZD1222 COVID-19 vaccine. Study outcomes and limitations: Baseline testing showed seropositivity in only six AZD1222 recipients. White British donors predominated, females outnumbered males, and clonal diversity was possibly underestimated. Two doses of AZD1222 preceded a rise in Spike-specific TCR breadth and depth. Among vaccine-associated CD4 TCRs, coverage spanned spike, with dominance at 160-218 and 743-854.

Clones were read by immunoSEQ multiplex PCR, and TCRdb kept only the in-frame ones, dropping some. The sample shows more than 120,000 clones, roughly 89% of them seen only once. There are 17 residues in the CDR3. Germline lookup yields CDR1 LGHDT and CDR2 YNNKEL (reference sequence). The J segment lost 5 bases and the V segment lost 1 base, leaving 7 bases of the junction unmatched. Turning to this clone: The antigen is undetermined.

The chain recombines TRBV3-1 (or the pseudogene TRBV3-2) with TRBJ2-7; 14 nucleotides align to TRBD2. The clonotype was recovered from an adult who received the AZD1222 COVID-19 vaccine. The sample here was peripheral blood, taken 28 days after the second AZD1222 dose. CDR3 sequence: CASSQGTRLAGGHEQYF. DNA for the CDR3: TGTGCCAGCAGCCAAGGGACTCGACTAGCGGGAGGGCACGAGCAGTACTTC.